The 11 T cell receptor beta chains reported below all come from one sample, sequenced in a study of neurological immune-mediated disorders. MiXCR, applied by TCRdb to the 5' RACE reads, yields one record per CDR3 protein. The sample carries around 58,000 distinct CDR3 sequences, approximately 3.6% recorded once. The material sequenced was PBMCs. These receptors were obtained from a woman in her sixties or seventies with multiple sclerosis.

The table lists this clonotype with many counts. The chain links TRBV30 to TRBJ1-4, with D possibly matching TRBD1 (5 bases). Germline CDR1 GTSNPN, CDR2 SVGIG (reference sequence). Trimming took off 4 bases at V and 8 bases at J, with 14 bases between the two ends. The CDR3 loop spans 13 amino acids. CDR3 sequence (DNA): TGTGCCTGGAATCAGCAGGGAGACGAAAAACTGTTTTTT. Amino acids: CAWNQQGDEKLFF.

Notes on this clonotype: This may come from a read error, since a much larger clone is one base off. Given the absence of the conserved phenylalanine or tryptophan at the CDR3 end, a read error is likely. V is TRBV18 and J is TRBJ2-7; D might be TRBD1 or TRBD2, each matching 5 bases. The CDR3 spans 15 residues. The V end lost 3 bases, the J end lost 4 bases, and 16 bases lay between the germline ends. Germline-derived CDR1 and CDR2 are KGHSH and LQKENI. This CDR3 is CASSPGTTVLYEQYL. CDR3 nucleotide sequence: TGTGCCAGCTCACCCGGGACGACGGTTCTGTACGAGCAGTACTTA.

This clonotype was counted ten times or more. The V and J genes are TRBV27 and TRBJ2-7, with 11 bases aligning to TRBD2. Losses at the gene ends were 6 bases for V and 4 bases for J; bases not matched to a gene: 5. From germline, CDR1 is MNHEY and CDR2 SMNVEV (reference sequence). The CDR3 is made up of 14 amino acids. The CDR3 DNA reads as TGTGCCAGCAGCCTAACTAGCGGGAGATACGAGCAGTACTTC. This translates into CASSLTSGRYEQYF.

The table lists this clonotype with many counts. The DNA of the CDR3 is TGTGCCAGCAGCCTCACGGTGGCGGGAAAACTGTATTTT. It encodes CASSLTVAGKLYF. The chain combines TRBV9 with TRBJ2-3; D might be TRBD2 (6 bases). The CDR3 extends over 13 amino acids. Germline V gene data show CDR1 as SGDLS and CDR2 as YYNGEE. The V end was cut by 4 bases, the J end by 14 bases, with 20 bases between.

This clonotype is medium-sized within its sample. The chain links TRBV20-1 to TRBJ1-5; TRBD1 matches at 8 bases. This CDR3 contains 14 residues. CDR1 DFQATT and CDR2 SNEGSKA come from the germline V gene (reference sequence). The J segment lost 6 bases and the V segment lost 6 bases, leaving 10 bases of the junction unmatched. CDR3 residues: CSASTGGESQPQHF. The DNA for the CDR3 is TGCAGTGCCAGTACAGGGGGTGAAAGTCAGCCCCAGCATTTT.

In its sample, this clonotype was seen many times. The CDR3 protein is CSASKGLAGDGGTDTQYF. In DNA form, the CDR3 reads TGCAGTGCCTCAAAGGGACTAGCGGGAGATGGTGGCACAGATACGCAGTATTTT. J is TRBJ2-3 and V is TRBV20-1, with 14 bases matching TRBD2. Per the germline V gene, CDR1 is DFQATT and CDR2 is SNEGSKA (reference sequence). The CDR3 length is 18 residues. With V trimmed by 6 bases and J by 1 base, 12 bases remained unmatched.

This clonotype was picked up many times. V and J are TRBV7-6 and TRBJ2-2; TRBD1 matches 7 bases. CDR1 and CDR2 from the germline V gene are SGHVS and FNYEAQ. Trimming removed 5 bases from V and 4 bases from J; junction bases left unmatched: 22. The CDR3 has 20 residues. CDR3 bases: TGTGCCAGCAGCCCCCCGAAGCAATGGACAGGAAGGGGTTTCACCGGGGAGCTGTTTTTT. It codes for CASSPPKQWTGRGFTGELFF.

This clonotype was recorded at least ten times. J is TRBJ2-1 and V is TRBV4-1, with TRBD2 matching 9 bases. Trimming removed 4 bases from V and 0 bases from J; junction bases left unmatched: 10. CDR1 is MGHRA, CDR2 YSYEKL, per germline. The CDR3 has 18 amino acids. The CDR3 DNA follows: TGCGCCAGCAGCCCCCGACTAGCGGCAAAGAGCTCCTACAATGAGCAGTTCTTC. This codes for CASSPRLAAKSSYNEQFF.

The chain carries TRBV10-3 and TRBJ2-3; 7 nucleotides match TRBD2. This CDR3 contains 15 residues. Per germline, CDR1 ENHRY and CDR2 SYGVKD. Trimming took 6 bases from V and 2 from J; bases not matched to a gene: 8. Here the CDR3 DNA reads TGTGCCATCAGAAAGGGGACTACGGACACAGATACGCAGTATTTT. This translates into CAIRKGTTDTDTQYF.

Ten or more counts support this clonotype. This chain uses TRBV12-3 or TRBV12-4 with TRBJ2-2; no clear D. This CDR3 is built from 12 residues. V was pared by 8 bases and J by 6 bases, with 10 bases between. DNA of the CDR3: TGTGCCAGCGCCACAGCGCCCGGGGAGCTGTTTTTT. Protein sequence: CASATAPGELFF.

This clonotype was observed many times. This chain connects TRBV29-1 to TRBJ1-2; a weak D match, TRBD1 (5 bases). V was cut by 6 bases and J by 10 bases, with 18 bases left in between. This CDR3 region has 12 residues. Germline V gene lookup returns CDR1 SQVTM and CDR2 ANQGSEA. The CDR3 region has the DNA TGCAGCGTGCCATTCGGGGGATCTCCCTACACCTTC. Translated: CSVPFGGSPYTF.